Below are 15 T cell receptor beta chains sequenced from a single sample in a study of blood T cell repertoires in COVID-19. Profiling relied on immunoSEQ multiplex PCR, and the TCRdb table lists in-frame clones only, not all of them. The sample includes around 80,000 clones, approximately 84% of them seen just once. The sequenced sample consisted of peripheral blood. Receptors were obtained from a man aged 50-59 years with COVID-19, enrolled during active disease.

The chain links TRBV6-4 to TRBJ2-3, with unresolved D. Germline V gene sequence: CDR1 MRHNA, CDR2 SNTAGT. The CDR3 has 11 amino acids. The V end was cut by 7 bases, the J end by 2 bases, with 4 bases between. The CDR3 DNA reads TGTGCCAGCAATTACACAGATACGCAGTATTTT. Protein product: CASNYTDTQYF.

The chain uses TRBV5-1 and TRBJ1-1; 7 positions agree with TRBD1. Germline V gene sequence: CDR1 SGHRS, CDR2 YFSETQ. The J segment lost 1 base and the V segment lost 5 bases, leaving 11 bases of the junction unmatched. This CDR3 is 16 amino acids long. CDR3 nucleotide sequence: TGCGCCAGCAGGCGGGACAGAGAAAGGCCGAACACTGAAGCTTTCTTT. It encodes CASRRDRERPNTEAFF.

The rearrangement joins TRBV9 to TRBJ1-4; tentatively, D is TRBD1 (5 bases). This CDR3 region has 17 residues. CDR1 is SGDLS, CDR2 YYNGEE, per germline. The V end was cut by 0 bases, the J end by 4 bases, with 16 bases between. CDR3: CASSVGLVGGYNEKLFF. CDR3 nucleotide sequence: TGTGCCAGCAGCGTAGGTTTGGTGGGGGGATATAATGAAAAACTGTTTTTT.

The rearrangement uses TRBV6-2 or TRBV6-3 and TRBJ2-5, with 8 bases lining up with TRBD1. The CDR3 loop spans 15 amino acids. The germline V gene encodes CDR1 MNHEY and CDR2 SVGEGT. Trimming took 5 bases from V and 2 from J; bases not matched to a gene: 7. The CDR3 DNA is TGTGCCAGCAGTGGACAGGGCGCCGAACAAGAGACCCAGTACTTC. Encoded protein: CASSGQGAEQETQYF.

The chain is built from TRBV6-2 or TRBV6-3 and TRBJ1-5; a possible D gene is TRBD1 (6 bases). Trimming shortened V by 6 bases and J by 0 bases, and 18 bases separated the two germline ends. In germline, CDR1 is MNHEY, CDR2 SVGEGT. The CDR3 sequence is 17 residues long. The chain's CDR3 is CASSILRGHLSNQPQHF. CDR3 bases: TGTGCCAGCAGCATACTACGGGGACACCTTAGCAATCAGCCCCAGCATTTT.

This clone has more than one count but fewer than ten. J is TRBJ2-3 and V is TRBV5-1; D possibly corresponds to TRBD1 (5 bases). The CDR3 has 16 residues. CDR1 is SGHRS, CDR2 YFSETQ, per germline. Trimming took 5 bases from V and 0 from J, leaving 16 bases between them. The DNA of the CDR3 is TGCGCCAGCAGGTTTTGGGGCGGAACTAGCACAGATACGCAGTATTTT. Amino acid sequence: CASRFWGGTSTDTQYF.

V usage is TRBV6-5 and J usage is TRBJ1-2; D is perhaps TRBD1 (6 bases). The germline gives CDR1 MNHEY, CDR2 SVGAGI. V lost 6 bases and J 3 bases, leaving 17 bases between the germline ends. This CDR3 has 15 amino acids. CDR3 bases: TGTGCCAGCAGAACGTCCTACAGGGTTGACTATGGCTACACCTTC. Residues: CASRTSYRVDYGYTF.

The chain combines TRBV4-3 with TRBJ1-1, with TRBD1 identical over 7 bases. V lost 4 bases and J lost 5; bases outside the gene matches: 13. Germline CDR1 LGHNA, CDR2 YSLEER. The CDR3 sequence is 16 residues long. CDR3 bases: TGCGCCAGCAGCCCCTCCTGGGAGACAGGGCATACTGAAGCTTTCTTT. This codes for CASSPSWETGHTEAFF.

This chain links TRBV7-3 with TRBJ1-1, with D tentatively TRBD1 (6 bases). Looked up from germline, CDR1 is SGHTA and CDR2 is FQGTGA. Trimming pared 0 bases from V and 6 bases from J, leaving 11 bases between. CDR3 length: 14 amino acids. The CDR3: CASSLTWQGPEAFF. The CDR3 DNA reads TGTGCCAGCAGCTTAACGTGGCAGGGGCCTGAAGCTTTCTTT.

The chain combines TRBV12-3 or TRBV12-4 with TRBJ2-1; 13 bases align to TRBD2. J gave up 5 bases and V 10 bases, and 2 bases lay outside the gene matches. The length of the CDR3 is 13 residues. The CDR3 is CATGLAGDNEQFF. CDR3 sequence (DNA): TGTGCCACAGGACTAGCGGGAGACAATGAGCAGTTCTTC.

V and J are TRBV3-1 (or the pseudogene TRBV3-2) and TRBJ1-4, with 8 bases matching TRBD1. V lost 4 bases, J lost 0 bases, and 4 bases stayed unmatched. Germline assignment: CDR1 LGHDT and CDR2 YNNKEL (reference sequence). The CDR3 is 16 amino acids. For the CDR3, the DNA is TGTGCCAGCAGCCTTCGACAGGGGTCAACTAATGAAAAACTGTTTTTT. It specifies CASSLRQGSTNEKLFF.

This clone was observed at least ten times. The chain combines TRBV5-1 with TRBJ2-7; 7 bases are shared with TRBD1. Germline V gene lookup returns CDR1 SGHRS and CDR2 YFSETQ. V lost 4 bases to trimming and J lost 3 bases; unmatched junction nucleotides: 7. The CDR3 consists of 14 residues. Written as DNA, the CDR3 is TGCGCCAGCAGCATAGACAGGGCCTACTACGAGCAGTACTTC. Protein: CASSIDRAYYEQYF.

The V and J genes are TRBV19 and TRBJ1-1; D perhaps matches TRBD1 (6 bases). Trimming removed 3 bases at V and 1 base at J, with 15 bases between. Germline CDR1 and CDR2: LNHDA and SQIVND (reference sequence). This CDR3 region has 16 residues. In DNA form, the CDR3 reads TGTGCCAGTAGTATCGAAAACAGGGTGAAGAACACTGAAGCTTTCTTT. Its translation: CASSIENRVKNTEAFF.

This clone has just one count. This chain joins TRBV5-1 and TRBJ1-2, with D possibly matching TRBD1 (5 bases). Trimming left V 3 bases short and J 6 bases short, with 21 bases between. The CDR3 is made up of 16 amino acids. CDR1 and CDR2 (germline): SGHRS, YFSETQ. The CDR3: CASSYRLGTEVDGYTF. As DNA, the CDR3 is TGCGCCAGCAGCTACCGCTTGGGGACTGAAGTAGATGGCTACACCTTC.

The chain couples TRBV19 to TRBJ1-2, with D unclear. Trimming pared 3 bases from V and 6 bases from J, leaving 14 bases between. The CDR3 spans 14 residues. Looked up from germline, CDR1 is LNHDA and CDR2 is SQIVND (reference sequence). The CDR3 loop reads CASSIPRGKDGYTF. The CDR3 nucleotides read TGTGCCAGTAGTATCCCTCGAGGGAAAGATGGCTACACCTTC.